This T cell receptor (beta chain) was documented in a study of a mutant IDH1 vaccine in newly diagnosed glioma. Study at large: There were approximately 62% males and about 38% females among treated patients, whose mean age was approximately 41 years.

This clone has just a few counts. The antigen is unknown. Indicated time point: week 11, during vaccination. The vaccine gave 300 ug of a 20-mer mutant IDH1 peptide subcutaneously per dose. The method was immunoSEQ multiplex PCR; TCRdb's version includes in-frame clones alone and lacks a portion of them. The sample records 20,000 to 25,000 clones, around 70% being singletons. The sequencing here drew on peripheral blood mononuclear cells (PBMCs), taken from a glioma patient whose treatment included an IDH1 peptide vaccine. The receptor's source is a man in his late teens or twenties with glioma. Some clones in this sample may be carry-over from other donors' samples.

This CDR3 reads CASSPLGGAYNEQFF. The CDR3 DNA sequence: TGTGCCAGCAGCCCTCTCGGGGGGGCCTACAATGAGCAGTTCTTC. The chain employs TRBV4-2 and TRBJ2-1; 8 nucleotides match TRBD2. The CDR3 consists of 15 residues. The germline CDR1 and CDR2 sequences are LGHNA and YNFKEQ. V trimming: 4 bases; J trimming: 2 bases; junction bases outside the gene matches: 4.